This is a list of T cell receptor beta chains from one sample in a study of identical twins. TCRdb reanalysed the 5' RACE reads using MiXCR and keeps one entry per CDR3 protein. The sample includes fewer than 350,000 distinct CDR3 sequences, less than 9% of them seen just once. The same sample was also used in a study of yellow fever vaccine responses in identical twins.

Sequenced material: memory (CD45RO+) T cells sorted from blood. The origin of the receptors is a woman under 30 in good health. CDR3s include the opening cysteine and the closing phenylalanine or tryptophan. A D gene is named only where the DNA matches it firmly. Size values are once, few and many counts, or a class for expanded clones, and some rows have none.

DNA | CDR3 | D | V | size | J
TGTGCCAGCAGCCAGGGGGCGAGCACCGGGGAGCTGTTTTTT | CASSQGASTGELFF | TRBD1 | TRBV5-6 | few | TRBJ2-2
TGCGCCAGCAGCTCAGGACACCTTAATTCACCCCTCCACTTT | CASSSGHLNSPLHF | NA | TRBV5-1 | NA | TRBJ1-6
TGTGCCAGCAGTTACTCGGGGCCTAGCGGGGTCTACAATGAGCAGTTCTTC | CASSYSGPSGVYNEQFF | TRBD2 | TRBV6-5 | many | TRBJ2-1
TGCGCCAGCAGCCGGGGGTATTTCACAGATACGCAGTATTTT | CASSRGYFTDTQYF | NA | TRBV10-1 | NA | TRBJ2-3
TGTGCCAGCAGCCAAGACGGGACAGGGAGAAAAGAGACCCAGTACTTC | CASSQDGTGRKETQYF | TRBD1 | TRBV4-2 | NA | TRBJ2-5
TGCAGTGCTAGAGTAGCGGGGGGAGAAGAGACCCAGTACTTC | CSARVAGGEETQYF | TRBD2 | TRBV20-1 | many | TRBJ2-5
TGTGCCAGCAGCTTAGCCCGGGACCGGGAATTCAATGAGCAGTTCTTC | CASSLARDREFNEQFF | NA | TRBV7-9 | NA | TRBJ2-1
TGTGCCAGCAGCTTATCTTTCGGTCCGAGTCAGCCCCAGCATTTT | CASSLSFGPSQPQHF | NA | TRBV7-9 | few | TRBJ1-5
TGCTGTGCTAGAGCACTAGCGGGGCCATCGAACACCGGGGAGCTGTTTTTT | CCARALAGPSNTGELFF | TRBD2 | TRBV20-1 | once | TRBJ2-2
TGTGCCAGCAGTGAAAAAGGGGGTGAGAGGTTGCAGTATTTT | CASSEKGGERLQYF | NA | TRBV6-1 | many | TRBJ2-3
TGTGCCAGCAGCCAAGAAATCGGGACTAGCGGGAGACCGGAGACCCAGTACTTC | CASSQEIGTSGRPETQYF | TRBD2 | TRBV3-1 | NA | TRBJ2-5
TGTGCCATCCGCCGACAGGGACCCTCCTACGAGCAGTACTTC | CAIRRQGPSYEQYF | TRBD1 | TRBV10-3 | NA | TRBJ2-7
TGCAGTGCTAGAGATTGGCCCAAAGGAGATGAAAAACTGTTTTTT | CSARDWPKGDEKLFF | NA | TRBV20-1 | few | TRBJ1-4
TGTGCCAGCAGCTTAGGATTTGAGATCGGAGGAGAGCCCCAGCATTTT | CASSLGFEIGGEPQHF | NA | TRBV7-9 | many | TRBJ1-5
TGTGCCAGCAGCCCCAATTCGGCGGGGGCCGGGGAGCTGTTTTTT | CASSPNSAGAGELFF | TRBD2 | TRBV3-1 | few | TRBJ2-2
TGTGCCATCAGTTCCGGACTAGCGGGAGGTAGCACCGGGGAGCTGTTTTTT | CAISSGLAGGSTGELFF | TRBD2 | TRBV10-3 | many | TRBJ2-2
TGTGCCACCAGTCGGAGGGAAGGAGGTGGCTACACCTTC | CATSRREGGGYTF | NA | TRBV15 | NA | TRBJ1-2
TGTGCCAGCAGAGCCGGGGTTAACATAAGAACAAACACCGGGGAGCTGTTTTTT | CASRAGVNIRTNTGELFF | NA | TRBV6-1 | NA | TRBJ2-2
TGTGCCAGCAGTTTTCGGGTTTCCTATAATTCACCCCTCCACTTT | CASSFRVSYNSPLHF | NA | TRBV27 | many | TRBJ1-6
TGTGCCATCAGTGAGTATAGGGCCAACGAGCAGTACTTC | CAISEYRANEQYF | NA | TRBV10-3 | many | TRBJ2-7
TGTGCCAGCAGCTTAACCGGGACTAGCGTTACAGATACGCAGTATTTT | CASSLTGTSVTDTQYF | TRBD2 | TRBV7-3 | NA | TRBJ2-3
TGTGCCAGCAGCTCAGGGGGGAGCGGCTACAATGAGCAGTTCTTC | CASSSGGSGYNEQFF | NA | TRBV7-2 | many | TRBJ2-1
TGTGCCAGCAGCCAAGATTTGGAGAACAATGAGCAGTTCTTC | CASSQDLENNEQFF | NA | TRBV14 | few | TRBJ2-1
TGCAGTGCTAGATTGCGGACAGGGGGGTACAATGAGCAGTTCTTC | CSARLRTGGYNEQFF | TRBD1 | TRBV20-1 | many | TRBJ2-1
TGCAGTGCTAGAGGAGTTACTGAAGCTTTCTTT | CSARGVTEAFF | NA | TRBV20-1 | few | TRBJ1-1
TGTGCCAGCAGTCCACTGTCTAGGGAGCAGTACTTC | CASSPLSREQYF | NA | TRBV7-6 | NA | TRBJ2-7
TGTGCCACGACTAGCGGGTCCCCGCCTGGCACAGATACGCAGTATTTT | CATTSGSPPGTDTQYF | TRBD2 | TRBV28 | many | TRBJ2-3
TGTGCCACGGGTGGGCACTACGAGCAGTACTTC | CATGGHYEQYF | NA | TRBV6-6 | NA | TRBJ2-7
TGTGCCAGCAGCCTGCGGGCCTCGAGCACAGATACGCAGTATTTT | CASSLRASSTDTQYF | NA | TRBV7-3 | few | TRBJ2-3
TGCGCCAGCAGCTTGGGAGGCCCAGATACGCAGTATTTT | CASSLGGPDTQYF | NA | TRBV5-1 | many | TRBJ2-3
TGTGCCAGCAGCCAAGACCCGGGCCTTGGGTCACCCCTCCACTTT | CASSQDPGLGSPLHF | NA | TRBV3-1 | NA | TRBJ1-6
TGCAGTGCTAGAGAGCCCCTCTTAGGGGTTGGGGCCAACGTCCTGACTTTC | CSAREPLLGVGANVLTF | NA | TRBV20-1 | many | TRBJ2-6
TGCAGTGGGGGGGAGACCCAGTACTTC | CSGGETQYF | NA | TRBV20-1 | many | TRBJ2-5
TGTGCCAGCAGCTTTCGGACTAACTATGGCTACACCTTC | CASSFRTNYGYTF | NA | TRBV7-2 | NA | TRBJ1-2
TGTGCCAGTACTCGGGAGGGCCTTGGCAATGAGCAGTTCTTC | CASTREGLGNEQFF | TRBD2 | TRBV5-5 | many | TRBJ2-1
TGTGCCATCAGTGGTAGGACAGGGCTTCAGCATGGCTACACCTTC | CAISGRTGLQHGYTF | TRBD1 | TRBV10-3 | few | TRBJ1-2
TGTGCCAGCGGTTTGTCAGCAAACAATCAGCCCCAGCATTTT | CASGLSANNQPQHF | NA | TRBV6-5 | many | TRBJ1-5
TGTGCCATCATGGAAGGACGCTATGGCTACACCTTC | CAIMEGRYGYTF | NA | TRBV10-3 | many | TRBJ1-2
TGTGCCAGCTCACCACCTTTCGGCAGGGAATCCCATGAGCAGTTCTTC | CASSPPFGRESHEQFF | NA | TRBV18 | NA | TRBJ2-1
TGTGCCAGCAGCTCCGGGGACCTCGGCACAGATACGCAGTATTTT | CASSSGDLGTDTQYF | NA | TRBV5-6 | NA | TRBJ2-3
TGTGCCAGCAGTTTATCGAGGCAAATAGATTCAGCTTTCTTT | CASSLSRQIDSAFF | NA | TRBV27 | NA | TRBJ1-1
TGCAGCGTTGGACGACTAGCGGGAGTTTTTCACAATGAGCAGTTCTTC | CSVGRLAGVFHNEQFF | TRBD2 | TRBV29-1 | few | TRBJ2-1
TGCAGTGCTAGAGATCCAGGCCTAGCGGGGATCACAGATACGCAGTATTTT | CSARDPGLAGITDTQYF | TRBD2 | TRBV20-1 | few | TRBJ2-3
TGTGCTAGTGGTTTGTTCCCGTACCAAGAGACCCAGTACTTC | CASGLFPYQETQYF | NA | TRBV12-5 | few | TRBJ2-5